Below, one T cell receptor (beta chain) is given with its context. CDR1 is GTSNPN, CDR2 SVGIG, per germline (reference sequence). The CDR3 length is 12 residues. The trim removed 3 bases at V and 11 bases at J, leaving 7 bases unmatched. Primers: 60 Vbeta forward and 13 Jbeta reverse. Clones were sequenced by immunoSEQ multiplex PCR, and TCRdb holds only the in-frame ones, with some missing. The sample includes 180,000 or so clones, around 76% of them seen just once. The entry originates in a study of cytomegalovirus exposure and HLA in healthy donors. This chain connects TRBV30 to TRBJ1-1, with 9 bases fitting TRBD1. The material sequenced was PBMCs. The TCR sequence derives from a middle-aged man in good health and CMV-seronegative. The CDR3 region has the DNA TGTGCCTGGAGGGAACAGGGGGCAAGGGCTTTCTTT. Protein product: CAWREQGARAFF.